These 24 T cell receptor beta chains were sequenced from one sample in a study of yellow fever vaccine responses in identical twins. Using its own MiXCR run on the RT-PCR reads, TCRdb lists one record per CDR3 protein. This sample has approximately 20,000 distinct CDR3 sequences; about 65% occur once, and the top ten carry under 3%. Sequenced material: T cells from blood (PBMCs), unsorted or a sorted subset (not recorded which), taken before or after yellow fever vaccination (not recorded which). These receptors originate from a young woman who received the yellow fever vaccine.

This chain joins TRBV7-6 and TRBJ2-1; 14 positions agree with TRBD2. The CDR3 runs to 18 residues. Trimming removed 1 base from V and 6 bases from J; junction bases left unmatched: 8. The germline V gene encodes CDR1 SGHVS and CDR2 FNYEAQ. CDR3 in amino acids: CASSLEAGTSGRANEQFF. CDR3 bases: TGTGCCAGCAGCTTAGAGGCCGGGACTAGCGGGAGAGCCAATGAGCAGTTCTTC.

The rearrangement joins TRBV7-6 to TRBJ1-1, with D perhaps matching TRBD1 (6 bases). CDR3 length: 14 residues. Germline V gene data show CDR1 as SGHVS and CDR2 as FNYEAQ. The ends were cut back, 3 bases at V and 2 bases at J, with 10 bases in the middle. CDR3 coding DNA: TGTGCCAGCAGCTTTGGGGGCCCAAACACTGAAGCTTTCTTT. Amino acid sequence: CASSFGGPNTEAFF.

The chain joins TRBV20-1 to TRBJ1-1; D might be TRBD1 (5 bases). The germline V and J ends were trimmed by 6 bases and 5 bases, with 16 bases remaining between them. Germline V gene data show CDR1 as DFQATT and CDR2 as SNEGSKA (reference sequence). The CDR3 contains 13 residues. CDR3 sequence (DNA): TGCAGTGCCGACAGTTCGACGGGAACTGAAGCTTTCTTT. Translated, it gives CSADSSTGTEAFF.

The rearrangement joins TRBV14 to TRBJ2-1, with D tentatively TRBD2 (5 bases). Germline V CDR1 and CDR2: SGHDN, FVKESK. This CDR3 region has 15 residues. The ends were cut back, 2 bases at V and 0 bases at J, with 8 bases in the middle. In DNA form, the CDR3 reads TGTGCCAGCAGCCAACTAGCTAGCTCCTACAATGAGCAGTTCTTC. Translated: CASSQLASSYNEQFF.

Only a few counts were recorded for this clonotype. The rearrangement joins TRBV18 to TRBJ2-7; TRBD1 agrees at 7 bases. The CDR3 consists of 14 residues. Trimming took 3 bases from V and 2 from J; bases not matched to a gene: 4. The germline CDR1 and CDR2 sequences are KGHSH and LQKENI. CDR3 DNA sequence: TGTGCCAGCTCACCCTGGGACAGAACCTACGAGCAGTACTTC. Translation gives CASSPWDRTYEQYF.

The rearrangement links TRBV18 to TRBJ1-2, with 7 bases matching TRBD1. V shed 2 bases, J shed 8 bases, and the junction held 8 bases outside the gene matches. The CDR3 has 14 residues. CDR1 KGHSH and CDR2 LQKENI come from the germline V gene. The CDR3 spells CASSPGQDTVGYTF. The CDR3 region has the DNA TGTGCCAGCTCACCAGGACAGGATACAGTAGGCTACACCTTC.

The rearrangement links TRBV10-3 to TRBJ2-1; D is ambiguous. V gave up 3 bases and J gave up 8 bases, with 14 bases separating them. CDR1 ENHRY and CDR2 SYGVKD come from the germline V gene. There are 14 residues in the CDR3. The CDR3: CAISDYGSGDEQFF. CDR3 DNA sequence: TGTGCCATCAGTGATTACGGGTCGGGCGATGAGCAGTTCTTC.

V and J are TRBV11-3 and TRBJ2-5; 12 bases are a match to TRBD2. V trimming: 1 base; J trimming: 1 base; junction bases outside the gene matches: 4. Per germline, CDR1 SGHNT and CDR2 YENEEA. The CDR3 covers 17 residues. CDR3 loop: CASSLGTSGTFQETQYF. The CDR3 region has the DNA TGTGCCAGCAGCTTAGGGACTAGCGGGACCTTCCAAGAGACCCAGTACTTC.

This sequence joins TRBV4-1 and TRBJ2-5, with a tentative D call TRBD2 (6 bases). The CDR3 totals 15 residues. V shed 0 bases and J shed 5 bases, with 13 bases lying between them. The germline V gene has CDR1 MGHRA and CDR2 YSYEKL. Here the CDR3 reads CASSQDFLAGETQYF. In DNA form, the CDR3 reads TGCGCCAGCAGCCAAGATTTCCTGGCGGGGGAGACCCAGTACTTC.

CDR3 nucleotide sequence: TGTGCCAGCCGAACGACAGGGGGCGGAGAGACCCAGTACTTC. It yields the protein CASRTTGGGETQYF. This sequence joins TRBV11-1 and TRBJ2-5; 10 bases line up with TRBD1. The CDR3 runs 14 residues. Germline CDR1 is SGHAT and CDR2 is FQDESV (reference sequence). J was trimmed by 4 bases and V by 8 bases; bases with no gene match: 7.

This sequence joins TRBV29-1 and TRBJ2-5; D is perhaps TRBD1 (6 bases). Germline loops: CDR1 SQVTM, CDR2 ANQGSEA. The V end lost 4 bases, the J end lost 7 bases, and 16 bases lay between the germline ends. This CDR3 region has 13 residues. CDR3 sequence (DNA): TGCAGCGTTGGACAGGCCGAAGGGGTGACCCAGTACTTC. This encodes CSVGQAEGVTQYF. The variable domain in full, completed from reference TRBV29-1 and TRBJ2-5, reads SAVISQKPSRDICQRGTSLTIQCQVDSQVTMMFWYRQQPGQSLTLIATANQGSEATYESGFVIDKFPISRPNLTFSTLTVSNMSPEDSSIYLCSVGQAEGVTQYFGPGTRLLVL.

This clonotype was seen a few times. The V and J genes are TRBV11-2 and TRBJ2-1, with no clear D. Germline V gene lookup returns CDR1 SGHAT and CDR2 FQNNGV. Trimming cost V 3 bases and J 6 bases, with 0 bases left between them. This CDR3 has 10 residues. In nucleotides, the CDR3 is TGTGCCAGCAGCTTCAATGAGCAGTTCTTC. It translates to CASSFNEQFF.

The chain carries TRBV7-9 and TRBJ2-5; D may be TRBD1 (5 bases). The germline gives CDR1 SEHNR, CDR2 FQNEAQ (reference sequence). The CDR3 is 14 amino acids. Trimming took 0 bases from V and 4 from J, leaving 9 bases between them. The CDR3 nucleotides are TGTGCCAGCAGCTTAGCGGTCCAGGGAGAGACCCAGTACTTC. Its translation is CASSLAVQGETQYF.

This chain joins TRBV28 and TRBJ1-1; perhaps TRBD1 as D (5 bases). CDR3 length equals 12 residues. Looked up from germline, CDR1 is MDHEN and CDR2 is SYDVKM. The V end was cut by 6 bases, the J end by 8 bases, with 13 bases between. CDR3 sequence (DNA): TGTGCCAGCAGACTCACAGGAGTAGAAGCTTTCTTT. It codes for CASRLTGVEAFF.

The genes are TRBV4-3 and TRBJ2-5, with D maybe TRBD2 (6 bases). The CDR3 totals 15 residues. The V gene's germline CDR1 is LGHNA and CDR2 YSLEER. V was clipped by 1 base and J by 1 base, with 10 bases between them. Here the CDR3 reads CASSQGLVVQETQYF. The CDR3, as DNA: TGCGCCAGCAGCCAAGGACTAGTTGTCCAAGAGACCCAGTACTTC.

The count of this clonotype is one. The V and J genes are TRBV5-1 and TRBJ2-4, with D perhaps given as TRBD1 or TRBD2 (5 bases each). Germline CDR1 reads SGHRS; CDR2 reads YFSETQ. The CDR3 contains 16 residues. V dropped 0 bases and J dropped 0 bases, with 10 bases sitting between them. The CDR3 is CASSLGGVIAKNIQYF. CDR3 nucleotides: TGCGCCAGCAGCTTGGGAGGGGTGATAGCCAAAAACATTCAGTACTTC.

The J gene is TRBJ1-2, the V gene TRBV10-3; 8 nucleotides agree with TRBD1. The CDR3 is 12 amino acids. CDR1 ENHRY and CDR2 SYGVKD come from the germline V gene. The V segment lost 10 bases and the J segment 6 bases; nucleotides outside the gene matches: 7. CDR3 DNA: TGTGCCACCCAGGGGGCTGAGGATGGCTACACCTTC. Residues: CATQGAEDGYTF.

V and J are TRBV18 and TRBJ1-5, with D possibly being TRBD1 (5 bases). V lost 3 bases, J lost 2 bases, and 8 bases lay in between. CDR3 size: 14 residues. Germline-derived CDR1 and CDR2 are KGHSH and LQKENI. In nucleotides, the CDR3 is TGTGCCAGCTCACCCGGGGCTGGCAATCAGCCCCAGCATTTT. Its protein product is CASSPGAGNQPQHF.

In this sample, this clonotype turned up once. V and J are TRBV7-6 and TRBJ2-1; the D gene is possibly TRBD2 (5 bases). In germline, CDR1 is SGHVS, CDR2 FNYEAQ. This CDR3 region has 12 residues. The V gene lost 5 bases and the J gene lost 12 bases, with 14 bases spanning the gap. The chain's CDR3 is CASSHGVKGQFF. The DNA of the CDR3 is TGTGCCAGCAGCCACGGGGTCAAGGGGCAGTTCTTC.

The chain carries TRBV12-3 or TRBV12-4 and TRBJ1-2; unclear D gene. Trimming left V 6 bases short and J 1 base short, with 15 bases between. The CDR3 covers 15 residues. CDR3 DNA sequence: TGTGCCAGCAGACCTGCGGCGGCGGGTAACTATGGCTACACCTTC. Encoded protein: CASRPAAAGNYGYTF.

This clonotype is medium-sized by share. The chain joins TRBV6-1 to TRBJ2-1, with D maybe TRBD2 (5 bases). Germline CDR1 MNHNS, CDR2 SASEGT. Trimming shortened V by 1 base and J by 2 bases, and 9 bases separated the two germline ends. The CDR3 is 15 amino acids. The CDR3 DNA follows: TGTGCCAGCAGTGAAGATGAGGGAACCTACAATGAGCAGTTCTTC. It translates to CASSEDEGTYNEQFF.

This clonotype showed up just once. This sequence joins TRBV7-3 and TRBJ2-5; D gene unclear. Per the germline V gene, CDR1 is SGHTA and CDR2 is FQGTGA. The CDR3 is made up of 10 amino acids. The germline V and J ends were trimmed by 6 bases and 13 bases, with 12 bases remaining between them. The CDR3 bases are TGTGCCAGCAGTACGGTCCCGCGGTACTTC. Amino acids: CASSTVPRYF.

J is TRBJ1-6 and V is TRBV13; 11 bases agree with TRBD1. There are 18 residues in the CDR3. Looked up from germline, CDR1 is PRHDT and CDR2 is FYEKMQ (reference sequence). Unmatched junction bases numbered 8, after V lost 4 bases and J lost 3 bases. The CDR3, as DNA: TGTGCCAGCAGCTCCAACTCGGACAGGGGGCTCTATAATTCACCCCTCCACTTT. This gives the protein CASSSNSDRGLYNSPLHF.

This rearrangement joins TRBV5-1 to TRBJ2-1; D is possibly TRBD1 or TRBD2 (6 bases each). Germline V gene data show CDR1 as SGHRS and CDR2 as YFSETQ. The CDR3 has 16 residues. V was shortened by 0 bases and J by 4 bases, with 14 bases between the two germline ends. CDR3 residues: CASSLVGGVQYNEQFF. The DNA for the CDR3 is TGCGCCAGCAGCTTGGTGGGGGGCGTTCAGTACAATGAGCAGTTCTTC.